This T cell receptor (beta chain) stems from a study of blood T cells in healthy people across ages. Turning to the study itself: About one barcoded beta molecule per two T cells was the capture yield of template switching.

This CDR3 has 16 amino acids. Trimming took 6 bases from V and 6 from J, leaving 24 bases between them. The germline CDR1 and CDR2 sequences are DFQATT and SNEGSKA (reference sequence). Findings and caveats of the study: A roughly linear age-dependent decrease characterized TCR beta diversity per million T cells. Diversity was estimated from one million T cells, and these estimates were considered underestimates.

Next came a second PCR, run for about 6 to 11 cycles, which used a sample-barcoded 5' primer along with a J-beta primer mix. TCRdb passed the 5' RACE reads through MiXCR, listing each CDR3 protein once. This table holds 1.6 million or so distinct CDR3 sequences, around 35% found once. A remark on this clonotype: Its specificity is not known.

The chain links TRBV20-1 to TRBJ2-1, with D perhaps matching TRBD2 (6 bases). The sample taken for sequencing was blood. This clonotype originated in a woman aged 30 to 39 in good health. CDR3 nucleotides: TGCAGTGCCAAACGGGACTCGGAGGCTCCCTGCAATGAGCAGTTCTTC. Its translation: CSAKRDSEAPCNEQFF.